Below, 3 T cell receptor beta chains from the same sample are listed, as sequenced in a study of blood T cell repertoires in COVID-19. The data were produced by immunoSEQ multiplex PCR, yet TCRdb's version contains in-frame clones alone and is incomplete. The sample consists of over 150,000 clones, roughly 83% of them appearing once. The sequencing sample was made of peripheral blood. These receptors were taken from a woman in her fifties or sixties with acute or convalescent COVID-19.

CDR3 in DNA: TGTGCCAGCAGCCAAGTCCCACAGGGGGGGCACGAGCAGTACGTC. Translating gives CASSQVPQGGHEQYV. The rearrangement links TRBV16 to TRBJ2-7, with TRBD1 as a possible D gene (8 bases). The V and J ends lost 2 bases and 5 bases respectively, with 16 bases between them. The CDR3 runs to 15 residues. Germline V gene data show CDR1 as KGHSY and CDR2 as FQNENV.

V gene TRBV7-8 combines with J gene TRBJ1-1, with D possibly matching TRBD1 (6 bases). V lost 4 bases and J lost 4, with 13 bases in between. The germline gives CDR1 SGHVS, CDR2 FQNEAQ. This CDR3 spans 14 amino acids. The CDR3 is CASSSYRESTEAFF. The CDR3 DNA sequence: TGTGCCAGCAGCTCATACAGGGAGAGCACTGAAGCTTTCTTT.

J is TRBJ1-5 and V is TRBV30; D gene uncertain. This CDR3 contains 13 residues. V shed 1 base and J shed 2 bases, with 6 bases lying between them. Germline-derived CDR1 and CDR2 are GTSNPN and SVGIG (reference sequence). This CDR3 is CAWSGSGNQPQHF. CDR3 coding DNA: TGTGCCTGGAGTGGCTCGGGCAATCAGCCCCAGCATTTT.